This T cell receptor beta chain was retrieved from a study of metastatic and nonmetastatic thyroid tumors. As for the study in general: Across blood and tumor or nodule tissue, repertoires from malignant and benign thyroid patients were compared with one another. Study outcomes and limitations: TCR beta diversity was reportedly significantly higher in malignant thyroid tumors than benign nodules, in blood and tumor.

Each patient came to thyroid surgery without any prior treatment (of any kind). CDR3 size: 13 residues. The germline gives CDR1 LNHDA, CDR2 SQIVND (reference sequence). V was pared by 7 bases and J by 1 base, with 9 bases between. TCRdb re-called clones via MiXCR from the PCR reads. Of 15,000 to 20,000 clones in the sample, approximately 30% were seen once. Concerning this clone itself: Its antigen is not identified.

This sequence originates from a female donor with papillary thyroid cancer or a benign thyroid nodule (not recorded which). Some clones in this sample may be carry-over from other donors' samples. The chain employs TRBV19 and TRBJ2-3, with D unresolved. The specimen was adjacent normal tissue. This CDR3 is CASNNGRTDTQYF. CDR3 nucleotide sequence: TGTGCCAGTAATAATGGACGCACAGATACGCAGTATTTT.